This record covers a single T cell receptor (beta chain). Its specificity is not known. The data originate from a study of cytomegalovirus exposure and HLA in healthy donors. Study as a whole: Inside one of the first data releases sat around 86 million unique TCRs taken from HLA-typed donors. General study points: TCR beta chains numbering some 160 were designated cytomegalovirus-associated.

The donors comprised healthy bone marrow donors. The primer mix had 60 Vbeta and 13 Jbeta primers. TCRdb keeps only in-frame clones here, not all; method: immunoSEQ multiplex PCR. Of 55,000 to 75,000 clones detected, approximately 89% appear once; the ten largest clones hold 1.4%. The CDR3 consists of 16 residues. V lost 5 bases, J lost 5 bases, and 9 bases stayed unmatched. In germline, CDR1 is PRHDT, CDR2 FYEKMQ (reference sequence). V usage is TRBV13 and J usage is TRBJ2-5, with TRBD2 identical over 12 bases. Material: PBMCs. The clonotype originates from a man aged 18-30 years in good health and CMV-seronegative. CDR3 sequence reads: CASSALAGGPGETQYF. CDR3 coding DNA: TGTGCCAGCAGCGCTCTAGCGGGGGGGCCGGGGGAGACCCAGTACTTC.